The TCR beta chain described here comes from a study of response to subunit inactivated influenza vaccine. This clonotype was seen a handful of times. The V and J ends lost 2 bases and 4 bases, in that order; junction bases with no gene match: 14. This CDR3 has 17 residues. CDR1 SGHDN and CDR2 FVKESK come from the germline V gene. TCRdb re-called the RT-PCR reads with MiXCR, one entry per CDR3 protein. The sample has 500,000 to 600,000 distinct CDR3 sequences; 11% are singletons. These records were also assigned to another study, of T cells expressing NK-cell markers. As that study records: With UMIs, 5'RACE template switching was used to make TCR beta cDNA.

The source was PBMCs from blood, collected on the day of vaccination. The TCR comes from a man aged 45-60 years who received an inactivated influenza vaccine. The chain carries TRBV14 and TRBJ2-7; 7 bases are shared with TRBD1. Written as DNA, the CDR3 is TGTGCCAGCAGCCAATCGAAACAGGGGTATTTTGAGTACGAGCAGTACTTC. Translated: CASSQSKQGYFEYEQYF.